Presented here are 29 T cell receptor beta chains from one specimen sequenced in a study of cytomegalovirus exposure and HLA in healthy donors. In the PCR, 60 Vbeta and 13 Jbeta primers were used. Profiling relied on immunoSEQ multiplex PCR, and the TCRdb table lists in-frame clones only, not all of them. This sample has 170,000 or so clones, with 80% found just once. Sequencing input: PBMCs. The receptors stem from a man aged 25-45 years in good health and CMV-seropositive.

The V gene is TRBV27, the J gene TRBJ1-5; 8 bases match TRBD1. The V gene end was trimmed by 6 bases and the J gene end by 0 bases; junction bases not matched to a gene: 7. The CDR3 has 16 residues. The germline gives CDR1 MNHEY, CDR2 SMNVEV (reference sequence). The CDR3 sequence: CASRPQGAYSNQPQHF. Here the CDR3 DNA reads TGTGCCAGCAGACCGCAGGGGGCCTATAGCAATCAGCCCCAGCATTTT.

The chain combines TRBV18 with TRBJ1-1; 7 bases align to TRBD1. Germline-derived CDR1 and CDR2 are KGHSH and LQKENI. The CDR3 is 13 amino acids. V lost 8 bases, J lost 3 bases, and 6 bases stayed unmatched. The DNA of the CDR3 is TGTGCCAGCCAGGGGGACGGGGACACTGAAGCTTTCTTT. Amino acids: CASQGDGDTEAFF. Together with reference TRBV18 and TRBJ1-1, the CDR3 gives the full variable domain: NAGVMQNPRHLVRRRGQEARLRCSPMKGHSHVYWYRQLPEEGLKFMVYLQKENIIDESGMPKERFSAEFPKEGPSILRIQQVVRGDSAAYFCASQGDGDTEAFFGQGTRLTVV.

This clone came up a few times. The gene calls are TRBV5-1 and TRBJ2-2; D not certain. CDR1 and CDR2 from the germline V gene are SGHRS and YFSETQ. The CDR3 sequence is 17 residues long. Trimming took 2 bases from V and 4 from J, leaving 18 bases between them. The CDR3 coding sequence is TGCGCCAGCAGCTTCGGCAGGCCCCTTAGGATCACCGGGGAGCTGTTTTTT. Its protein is CASSFGRPLRITGELFF.

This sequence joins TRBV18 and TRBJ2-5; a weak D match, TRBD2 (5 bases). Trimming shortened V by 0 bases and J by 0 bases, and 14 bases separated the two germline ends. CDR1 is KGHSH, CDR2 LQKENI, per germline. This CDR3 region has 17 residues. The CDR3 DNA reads TGTGCCAGCTCACCACCCCCTGGGAGCGGCTACCAAGAGACCCAGTACTTC. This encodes CASSPPPGSGYQETQYF.

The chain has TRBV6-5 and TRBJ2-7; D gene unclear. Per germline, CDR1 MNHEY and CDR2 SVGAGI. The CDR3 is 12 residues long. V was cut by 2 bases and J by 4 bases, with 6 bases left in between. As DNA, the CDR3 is TGTGCCAGCAGTTACAATCTTTACGAGCAGTACTTC. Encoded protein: CASSYNLYEQYF.

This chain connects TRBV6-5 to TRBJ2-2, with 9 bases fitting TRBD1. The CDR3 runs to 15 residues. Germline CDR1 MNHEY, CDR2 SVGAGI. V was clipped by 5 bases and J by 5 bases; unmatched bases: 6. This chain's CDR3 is CASSPGDRVTGELFF. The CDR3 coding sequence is TGTGCCAGCAGTCCTGGGGACAGGGTGACCGGGGAGCTGTTTTTT.

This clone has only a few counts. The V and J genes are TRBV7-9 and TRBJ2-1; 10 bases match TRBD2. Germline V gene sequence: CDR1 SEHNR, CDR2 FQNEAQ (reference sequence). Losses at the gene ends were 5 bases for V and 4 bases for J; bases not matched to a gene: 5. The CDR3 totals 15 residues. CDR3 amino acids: CASSHTSGTYNEQFF. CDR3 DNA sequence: TGTGCCAGCAGCCATACTAGCGGGACATACAATGAGCAGTTCTTC.

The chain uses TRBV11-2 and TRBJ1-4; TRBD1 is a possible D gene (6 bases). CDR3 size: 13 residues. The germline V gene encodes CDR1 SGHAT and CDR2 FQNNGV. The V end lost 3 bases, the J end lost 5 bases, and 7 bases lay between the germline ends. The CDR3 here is CASSFGTNEKLFF. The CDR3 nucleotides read TGTGCCAGCAGCTTCGGGACAAATGAAAAACTGTTTTTT.

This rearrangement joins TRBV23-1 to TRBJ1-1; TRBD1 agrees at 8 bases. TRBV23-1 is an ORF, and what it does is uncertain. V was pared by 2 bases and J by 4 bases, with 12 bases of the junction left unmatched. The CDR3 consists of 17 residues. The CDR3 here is CASSQPQDRVKGTEAFF. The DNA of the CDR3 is TGCGCCAGCAGTCAACCCCAGGACAGGGTAAAGGGCACTGAAGCTTTCTTT.

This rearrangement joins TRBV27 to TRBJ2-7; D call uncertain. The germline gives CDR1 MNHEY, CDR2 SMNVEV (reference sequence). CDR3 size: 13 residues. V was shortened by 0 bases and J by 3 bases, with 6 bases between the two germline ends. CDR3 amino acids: CASSLSASYEQYF. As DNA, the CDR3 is TGTGCCAGCAGTTTATCGGCAAGCTACGAGCAGTACTTC.

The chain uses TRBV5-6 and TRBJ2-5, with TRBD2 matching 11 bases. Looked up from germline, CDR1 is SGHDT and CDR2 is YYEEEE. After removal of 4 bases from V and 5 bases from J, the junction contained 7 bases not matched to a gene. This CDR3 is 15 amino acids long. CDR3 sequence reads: CASSPLAGGRETQYF. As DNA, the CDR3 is TGTGCCAGCAGCCCTCTAGCGGGGGGTCGGGAGACCCAGTACTTC.

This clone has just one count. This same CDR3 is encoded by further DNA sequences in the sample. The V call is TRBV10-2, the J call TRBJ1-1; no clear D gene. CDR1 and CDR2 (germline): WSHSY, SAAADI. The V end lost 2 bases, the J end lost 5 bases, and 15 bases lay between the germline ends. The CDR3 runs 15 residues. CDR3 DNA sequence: TGCGCCAGCAGTGAGACCGGCGCTCGGGGAACTGAAGCTTTCTTT. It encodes CASSETGARGTEAFF.

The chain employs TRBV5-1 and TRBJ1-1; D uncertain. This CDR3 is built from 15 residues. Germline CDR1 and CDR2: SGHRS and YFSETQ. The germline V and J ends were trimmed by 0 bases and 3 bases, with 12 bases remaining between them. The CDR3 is CASSLEEGRDTEAFF. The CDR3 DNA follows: TGCGCCAGCAGCTTGGAGGAGGGCCGGGACACTGAAGCTTTCTTT.

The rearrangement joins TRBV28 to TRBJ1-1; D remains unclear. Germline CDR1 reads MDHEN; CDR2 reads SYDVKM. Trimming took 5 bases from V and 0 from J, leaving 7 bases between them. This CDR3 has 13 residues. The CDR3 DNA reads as TGTGCCAGCAGTCCTAGGTTGAACACTGAAGCTTTCTTT. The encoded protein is CASSPRLNTEAFF.

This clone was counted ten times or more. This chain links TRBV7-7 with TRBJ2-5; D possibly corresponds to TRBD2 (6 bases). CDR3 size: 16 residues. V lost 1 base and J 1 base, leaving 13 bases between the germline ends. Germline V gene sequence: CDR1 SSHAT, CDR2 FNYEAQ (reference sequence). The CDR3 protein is CASSLDTSKSQETQYF. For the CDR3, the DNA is TGTGCCAGCAGCTTAGATACTAGCAAATCCCAAGAGACCCAGTACTTC.

For the CDR3, the DNA is TGTGCCAGCAGCTTGATGGCCCAAGAGACCCAGTACTTC. Translating gives CASSLMAQETQYF. The rearrangement uses TRBV11-3 and TRBJ2-5, with D unclear. The V gene's germline CDR1 is SGHNT and CDR2 YENEEA. The CDR3 is 13 amino acids. Trimming took 3 bases from V and 1 from J, leaving 6 bases between them.

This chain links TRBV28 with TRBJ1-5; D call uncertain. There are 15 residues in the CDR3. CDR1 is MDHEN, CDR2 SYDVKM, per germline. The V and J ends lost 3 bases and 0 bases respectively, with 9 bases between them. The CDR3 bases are TGTGCCAGCAGTTTGATGGCCAGTAGCAATCAGCCCCAGCATTTT. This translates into CASSLMASSNQPQHF. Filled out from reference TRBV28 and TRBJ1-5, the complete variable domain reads DVKVTQSSRYLVKRTGEKVFLECVQDMDHENMFWYRQDPGLGLRLIYFSYDVKMKEKGDIPEGYSVSREKKERFSLILESASTNQTSMYLCASSLMASSNQPQHFGDGTRLSIL.

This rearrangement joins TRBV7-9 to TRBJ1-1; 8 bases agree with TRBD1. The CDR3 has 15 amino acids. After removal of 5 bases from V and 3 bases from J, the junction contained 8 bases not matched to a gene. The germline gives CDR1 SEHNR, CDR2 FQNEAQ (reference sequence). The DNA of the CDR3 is TGTGCCAGCAGCACCCGGACAGGGTACGACACTGAAGCTTTCTTT. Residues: CASSTRTGYDTEAFF.

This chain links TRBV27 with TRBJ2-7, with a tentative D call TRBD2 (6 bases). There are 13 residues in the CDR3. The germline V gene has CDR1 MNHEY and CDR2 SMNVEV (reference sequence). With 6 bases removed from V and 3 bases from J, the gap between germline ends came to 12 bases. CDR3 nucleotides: TGTGCCAGCAGCCGGGGGTTTAACTACGAGCAGTACTTC. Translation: CASSRGFNYEQYF.

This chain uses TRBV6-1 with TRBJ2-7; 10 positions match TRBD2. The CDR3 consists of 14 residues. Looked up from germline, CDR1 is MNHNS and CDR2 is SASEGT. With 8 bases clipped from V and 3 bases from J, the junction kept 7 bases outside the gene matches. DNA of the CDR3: TGTGCCAGCTCGAGGGCTAGCGGGAGCTACGAGCAGTACTTC. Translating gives CASSRASGSYEQYF.

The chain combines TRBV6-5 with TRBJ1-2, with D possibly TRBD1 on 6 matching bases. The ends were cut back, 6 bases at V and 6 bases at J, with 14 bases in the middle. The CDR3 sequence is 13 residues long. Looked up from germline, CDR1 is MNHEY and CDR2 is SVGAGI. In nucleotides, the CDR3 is TGTGCCAGCAGCCCACAGGGTGTCGATGGCTACACCTTC. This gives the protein CASSPQGVDGYTF.

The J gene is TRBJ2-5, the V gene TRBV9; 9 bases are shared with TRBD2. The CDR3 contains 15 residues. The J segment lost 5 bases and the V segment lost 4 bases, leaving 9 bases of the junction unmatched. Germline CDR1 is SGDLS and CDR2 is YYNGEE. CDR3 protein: CASSLQLAGRETQYF. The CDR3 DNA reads TGTGCCAGCAGCCTCCAGCTAGCGGGAAGGGAGACCCAGTACTTC.

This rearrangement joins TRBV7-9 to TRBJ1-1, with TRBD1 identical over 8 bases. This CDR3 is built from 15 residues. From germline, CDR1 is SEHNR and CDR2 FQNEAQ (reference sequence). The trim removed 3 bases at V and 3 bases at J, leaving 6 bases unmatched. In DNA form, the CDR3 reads TGTGCCAGCAGCTTTGCACAGGGGGACTACACTGAAGCTTTCTTT. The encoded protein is CASSFAQGDYTEAFF.

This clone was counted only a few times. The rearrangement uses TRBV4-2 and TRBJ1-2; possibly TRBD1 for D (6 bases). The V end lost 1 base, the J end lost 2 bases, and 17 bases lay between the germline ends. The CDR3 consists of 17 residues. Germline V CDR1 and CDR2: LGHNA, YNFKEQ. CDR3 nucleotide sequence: TGTGCCAGCAGCCAAGTTCAAGGGGGTGTGTCCAACTATGGCTACACCTTC. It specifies CASSQVQGGVSNYGYTF.

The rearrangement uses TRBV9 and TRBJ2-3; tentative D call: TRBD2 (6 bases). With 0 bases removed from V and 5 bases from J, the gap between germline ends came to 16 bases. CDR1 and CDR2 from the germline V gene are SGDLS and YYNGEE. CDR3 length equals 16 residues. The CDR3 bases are TGTGCCAGCAGCGTAGCGATGCGGGACGGTGTAGATACGCAGTATTTT. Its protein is CASSVAMRDGVDTQYF.

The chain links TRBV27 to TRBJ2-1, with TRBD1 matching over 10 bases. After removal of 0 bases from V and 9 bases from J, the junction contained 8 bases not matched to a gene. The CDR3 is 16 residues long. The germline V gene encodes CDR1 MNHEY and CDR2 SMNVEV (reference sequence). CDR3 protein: CASSLSMDRGNFEQFF. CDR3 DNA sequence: TGTGCCAGCAGTTTATCCATGGACAGGGGGAATTTTGAGCAGTTCTTC.

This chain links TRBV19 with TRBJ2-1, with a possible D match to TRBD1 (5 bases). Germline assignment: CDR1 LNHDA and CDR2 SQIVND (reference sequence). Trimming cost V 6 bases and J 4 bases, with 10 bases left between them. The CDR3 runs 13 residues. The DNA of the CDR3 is TGTGCCAGTAGGAAGGGGCTGTACAATGAGCAGTTCTTC. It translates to CASRKGLYNEQFF.

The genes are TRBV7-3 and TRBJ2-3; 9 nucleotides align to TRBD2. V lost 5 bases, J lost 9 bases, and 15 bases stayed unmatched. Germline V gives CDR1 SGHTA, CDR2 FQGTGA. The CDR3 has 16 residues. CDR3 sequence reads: CASSPRGRREGLTQYF. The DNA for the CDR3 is TGTGCCAGCAGCCCAAGGGGAAGGCGGGAGGGCCTAACGCAGTATTTT.

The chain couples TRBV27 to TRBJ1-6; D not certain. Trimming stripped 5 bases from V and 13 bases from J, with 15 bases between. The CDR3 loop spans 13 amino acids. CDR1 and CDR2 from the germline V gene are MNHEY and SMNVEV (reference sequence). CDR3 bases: TGTGCCAGCAGTCCCGTCCCGGGTACCCCCCTCCACTTT. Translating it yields CASSPVPGTPLHF.